This record looks at one T cell receptor beta chain sequence and its context. The CDR3 loop spans 14 amino acids. Looked up from germline, CDR1 is SGHRS and CDR2 is YFSETQ. V dropped 5 bases and J dropped 4; count of bases not matched to a gene: 5. In the source study's methods: It was from reference gene primer amplification that nucleated cell counts were estimated. The table came from immunoSEQ multiplex PCR; TCRdb's copy has only in-frame clones and leaves some out. V and J calls and clone size are given by that table; D and trimming were obtained from the DNA. The table records about 94,000 clones, about 74% of them present only once. Seattle-derived patients entered the study during active infection and were followed longitudinally. This sample is drawn from a study of blood T cell repertoires in COVID-19. Overall study: COVID-19 samples, acute and convalescent, were from the United States, Italy and Spain. PBMCs, B-cell-depleted T cells, or T cells were the source of the cDNA or gDNA that made up the material.

This TCR derives from a man in his 70s with COVID-19, enrolled during active disease. Material: peripheral blood. The chain employs TRBV5-1 and TRBJ2-1; 8 bases fit TRBD2. The CDR3 nucleotides read TGCGCCAGCAGTCGCGTAGCGGGGTACAATGAGCAGTTCTTC. This gives the protein CASSRVAGYNEQFF.